The source of this T cell receptor (beta chain) is a study of blood T cell repertoires in COVID-19. Across the study: From the United States, Italy and Spain came samples of acute and convalescent COVID-19. Nucleic acid was either cDNA or gDNA, and it came from T cells, B-cell-depleted T cells, or PBMCs.

The CDR3 contains 15 residues. The germline V gene has CDR1 SGHNT and CDR2 YENEEA. The V segment lost 0 bases and the J segment 9 bases; nucleotides outside the gene matches: 6. In the study's own analysis: The assay estimated nucleated cells by amplifying reference gene primers. The method was immunoSEQ multiplex PCR; TCRdb's version includes in-frame clones alone and lacks a portion of them. D and trimming were read from the DNA, whereas the V and J calls and clone size are those reported in that table. The profile shows 190,000 or so clones, about 86% of them singletons. The chain links TRBV11-3 to TRBJ2-1; 9 positions match TRBD2. This sequence originates from a man aged 50 to 60 with active or convalescent COVID-19. The sample was peripheral blood. The CDR3 region has the DNA TGTGCCAGCAGCTTAGAGGGCGGGGGGGCCACTGAGCAGTTCTTC. The encoded protein is CASSLEGGGATEQFF.